This entry lists 24 T cell receptor beta chains sequenced from one sample in a study of cytomegalovirus exposure and HLA in healthy donors. A multiplex PCR was run with 60 Vbeta primers and 13 Jbeta primers. Clones were sequenced by immunoSEQ multiplex PCR, and TCRdb holds only the in-frame ones, with some missing. The table has more than 110,000 clones, approximately 77% seen once. Material for sequencing was PBMCs. Every receptor here comes from a woman aged 50 to 60 in good health and CMV-seronegative.

This chain connects TRBV4-1 to TRBJ2-1, with 9 bases aligning to TRBD1. CDR1 and CDR2 (germline): MGHRA, YSYEKL. The CDR3 length is 15 residues. Trimming took 4 bases from V and 6 from J; bases not matched to a gene: 7. CDR3 residues: CASSRPGQGSNEQFF. The CDR3 DNA reads as TGCGCCAGCAGCCGACCGGGACAGGGTTCCAATGAGCAGTTCTTC.

This chain connects TRBV4-1 to TRBJ2-1; a possible D gene is TRBD1 (6 bases). CDR1 MGHRA and CDR2 YSYEKL come from the germline V gene. The CDR3 loop spans 13 amino acids. Trimming pared 4 bases from V and 10 bases from J, leaving 14 bases between. CDR3 coding DNA: TGCGCCAGCAGCCCGAGGGGGTTGGGGGAGCAGTTCTTC. Translation gives CASSPRGLGEQFF.

V and J are TRBV27 and TRBJ2-6; D not resolved. The V end was cut by 0 bases, the J end by 3 bases, with 3 bases between. Germline V gene data show CDR1 as MNHEY and CDR2 as SMNVEV (reference sequence). The CDR3 runs 14 residues. CDR3: CASSLSSGANVLTF. CDR3 bases: TGTGCCAGCAGTTTATCTAGTGGGGCCAACGTCCTGACTTTC.

This chain links TRBV6-5 with TRBJ2-7; weak D call: TRBD1 (5 bases). This CDR3 contains 14 residues. Trimming removed 5 bases from V and 3 bases from J, with 14 bases in between. Germline CDR1 and CDR2: MNHEY and SVGAGI. CDR3 amino acids: CASSRSRGSYEQYF. CDR3 nucleotide sequence: TGTGCCAGCAGTCGATCTAGGGGTAGCTACGAGCAGTACTTC.

The chain couples TRBV4-1 to TRBJ1-2; 12 bases are a match to TRBD1. This CDR3 has 16 residues. The V gene end was trimmed by 1 base and the J gene end by 8 bases; junction bases not matched to a gene: 8. Per the germline V gene, CDR1 is MGHRA and CDR2 is YSYEKL. The CDR3 DNA is TGCGCCAGCAGCCAAGGACCCGGGACAGGGGGCCAAGGCTACACCTTC. Encoded protein: CASSQGPGTGGQGYTF.

This clone has just one count. V is TRBV5-1 and J is TRBJ2-7; possibly TRBD1 for D (6 bases). The germline V gene encodes CDR1 SGHRS and CDR2 YFSETQ. V lost 0 bases, J lost 2 bases, and 12 bases lay in between. The CDR3 totals 15 residues. In DNA, the CDR3 is TGCGCCAGCAGCTTGGGAAACGGACAGACCTACGAGCAGTACTTC. Translating gives CASSLGNGQTYEQYF.

This clone came up a few times. The V and J genes are TRBV7-2 and TRBJ2-3; maybe TRBD2 (6 bases). The CDR3 is made up of 15 amino acids. Trimming left V 5 bases short and J 3 bases short, with 15 bases between. Per the germline V gene, CDR1 is SGHTA and CDR2 is FQGNSA. The CDR3 loop is CASSPTFGGTDTQYF. CDR3 coding DNA: TGTGCCAGCAGCCCGACTTTCGGGGGAACAGATACGCAGTATTTT.

This chain joins TRBV29-1 and TRBJ2-3, with D possibly TRBD1 on 6 matching bases. This CDR3 has 16 residues. CDR1 and CDR2 (germline): SQVTM, ANQGSEA. Trimming removed 0 bases from V and 0 bases from J, with 13 bases in between. The CDR3 loop reads CSVEDVPGASTDTQYF. Here the CDR3 DNA reads TGCAGCGTTGAAGATGTTCCAGGGGCCAGCACAGATACGCAGTATTTT.

This rearrangement joins TRBV4-3 to TRBJ2-3; no firm D call. Germline V gene lookup returns CDR1 LGHNA and CDR2 YSLEER. V dropped 1 base and J dropped 5 bases, with 7 bases sitting between them. The CDR3 has 13 residues. The CDR3 is CASSQAGRDTQYF. CDR3 nucleotides: TGCGCCAGCAGCCAAGCAGGAAGAGATACGCAGTATTTT.

The chain recombines TRBV11-1 with TRBJ2-2, with D perhaps matching TRBD2 (6 bases). This CDR3 contains 16 residues. V was pared by 3 bases and J by 5 bases, with 16 bases between. From germline, CDR1 is SGHAT and CDR2 FQDESV (reference sequence). The chain's CDR3 is CASSFSGTEGTGELFF. For the CDR3, the DNA is TGTGCCAGCAGCTTTTCCGGGACTGAAGGAACCGGGGAGCTGTTTTTT. Looking up the rest from reference TRBV11-1 and TRBJ2-2 gives the full variable domain: EAEVAQSPRYKITEKSQAVAFWCDPISGHATLYWYRQILGQGPELLVQFQDESVVDDSQLPKDRFSAERLKGVDSTLKIQPAELGDSAMYLCASSFSGTEGTGELFFGEGSRLTVL.

This sequence joins TRBV2 and TRBJ2-2; no firm D call. The CDR3 runs to 14 residues. Looked up from germline, CDR1 is SNHLY and CDR2 is FYNNEI. Trimming removed 4 bases from V and 2 bases from J, with 8 bases in between. The chain's CDR3 is CASSVNSNTGELFF. The CDR3, as DNA: TGTGCCAGCAGTGTGAACTCAAACACCGGGGAGCTGTTTTTT. Combining the CDR3 with reference TRBV2 and TRBJ2-2 gives the whole variable domain EPEVTQTPSHQVTQMGQEVILRCVPISNHLYFYWYRQILGQKVEFLVSFYNNEISEKSEIFDDQFSVERPDGSNFTLKIRSTKLEDSAMYFCASSVNSNTGELFFGEGSRLTVL.

This sequence joins TRBV27 and TRBJ2-3; 7 bases are a match to TRBD2. Trimming took 6 bases from V and 10 from J; bases not matched to a gene: 10. The germline gives CDR1 MNHEY, CDR2 SMNVEV (reference sequence). The CDR3 totals 13 residues. As DNA, the CDR3 is TGTGCCAGCAGCTCCGGGACTACAAAGGCGCAGTATTTT. Protein sequence: CASSSGTTKAQYF.

The V call is TRBV5-6, the J call TRBJ1-2; the D gene is possibly TRBD1 (5 bases). The CDR3 loop spans 14 amino acids. V was trimmed by 4 bases and J by 8 bases, leaving 18 bases between them. Germline CDR1 and CDR2: SGHDT and YYEEEE. CDR3 protein: CASSHPPGVQGYTF. Here the CDR3 DNA reads TGTGCCAGCAGCCATCCCCCGGGGGTCCAGGGCTACACCTTC.

In regard to this clone: The same CDR3 can be traced to other DNA sequences in this sample. The J gene is TRBJ1-1, the V gene TRBV20-1; D is unclear. The CDR3 has 11 residues. Between the trimmed V and J ends, which lost 3 bases and 4 bases, there was a span of 6 bases. Germline V gene data show CDR1 as DFQATT and CDR2 as SNEGSKA (reference sequence). CDR3 sequence reads: CSARGVTEAFF. The DNA for the CDR3 is TGCAGTGCTAGGGGCGTCACTGAAGCTTTCTTT.

In regard to this clone: The junction and the germline gene differ at one end; a read error may be behind it. This chain connects TRBV7-2 to TRBJ1-5; tentatively, D is TRBD1 (5 bases). The CDR3 loop spans 13 amino acids. Germline CDR1 reads SGHTA; CDR2 reads FQGNSA. The CDR3 bases are TGTGCCAGCAGCTTAGAGGGGAATCGGCCCCAGCATTTT. Its protein is CASSLEGNRPQHF.

V is TRBV5-5 and J is TRBJ2-7, with a weak D call TRBD2 (5 bases). This CDR3 has 14 amino acids. Deletions cut 0 bases from V and 0 bases from J, with 7 bases between. CDR1 is SGHKS, CDR2 YYEKEE, per germline (reference sequence). CDR3 amino acids: CASSLGAGSYEQYF. CDR3 sequence (DNA): TGTGCCAGCAGCTTGGGCGCGGGCTCCTACGAGCAGTACTTC.

The chain carries TRBV23-1 and TRBJ2-1; 9 bases align to TRBD2. TRBV23-1 is identified as an open reading frame with a role that is uncertain. The CDR3 is 16 amino acids. V lost 4 bases to trimming and J lost 6 bases; unmatched junction nucleotides: 10. DNA for the CDR3: TGCGCCAGCAGTCCAAGCTCCGGGACTAGCTTCAATGAGCAGTTCTTC. This translates into CASSPSSGTSFNEQFF.

CDR3 coding DNA: TGCAGCGTTCGTAGGACAGGGGTTGACTATGGCTACACCTTC. Translated: CSVRRTGVDYGYTF. This chain links TRBV29-1 with TRBJ1-2, with 9 positions matching TRBD1. CDR1 is SQVTM, CDR2 ANQGSEA, per germline. The CDR3 is 14 residues long. The ends lost 5 bases at V and 3 bases at J; junction bases unmatched: 7.

This sequence joins TRBV5-1 and TRBJ1-4, with 9 bases lining up with TRBD1. This CDR3 has 14 amino acids. Germline V gene lookup returns CDR1 SGHRS and CDR2 YFSETQ. The trim removed 4 bases at V and 8 bases at J, leaving 6 bases unmatched. The CDR3 reads CASSPGTGKEKLFF. The CDR3 coding sequence is TGCGCCAGCAGCCCCGGGACAGGGAAGGAAAAACTGTTTTTT.

This clone showed up just once. The rearrangement uses TRBV28 and TRBJ1-1, with a possible D match to TRBD1 (6 bases). This CDR3 spans 14 amino acids. V was clipped by 8 bases and J by 4 bases, with 17 bases between them. CDR1 is MDHEN, CDR2 SYDVKM, per germline. This CDR3 reads CASCHRGGGTEAFF. In DNA form, the CDR3 reads TGTGCCAGCTGCCACAGAGGGGGGGGCACTGAAGCTTTCTTT.

V and J are TRBV28 and TRBJ1-2, with 10 bases that match TRBD1. V lost 6 bases and J lost 8; bases outside the gene matches: 12. Germline loops: CDR1 MDHEN, CDR2 SYDVKM. This CDR3 spans 15 amino acids. The CDR3 nucleotides are TGTGCCAGCAGCTCCTACCGACAGGGGGCAATCGGCTACACCTTC. Translated: CASSSYRQGAIGYTF.

The CDR3 nucleotides read TGTGCCAGCAGGGGGCGGGGGCACTCCTACGAGCAGTACTTC. Protein: CASRGRGHSYEQYF. This rearrangement joins TRBV2 to TRBJ2-7; tentatively, D is TRBD2 (7 bases). The V end lost 6 bases, the J end lost 0 bases, and 12 bases lay between the germline ends. The germline V gene has CDR1 SNHLY and CDR2 FYNNEI. CDR3 length: 14 amino acids.

V gene TRBV15 combines with J gene TRBJ1-3; D is possibly TRBD1 (5 bases). The V gene lost 0 bases and the J gene lost 0 bases, with 9 bases spanning the gap. The CDR3 length is 16 residues. Germline V CDR1 and CDR2: LNHNV, YYDKDF (reference sequence). The CDR3 coding sequence is TGTGCCACCAGCAGAGACAGGGACTACTCTGGAAACACCATATATTTT. It translates to CATSRDRDYSGNTIYF. The entire variable domain, with the rest obtained from reference TRBV15 and TRBJ1-3, is as follows: DAMVIQNPRYQVTQFGKPVTLSCSQTLNHNVMYWYQQKSSQAPKLLFHYYDKDFNNEADTPDNFQSRRPNTSFCFLDIRSPGLGDTAMYLCATSRDRDYSGNTIYFGEGSWLTVV.

The chain couples TRBV27 to TRBJ1-6; 8 nucleotides match TRBD1. CDR3 size: 16 residues. Germline trimming cut 7 bases from V and 7 bases from J; bases unmatched to any gene: 12. Germline V gene sequence: CDR1 MNHEY, CDR2 SMNVEV (reference sequence). As DNA, the CDR3 is TGTGCCAGCACCTCCCAGACAGGGGCGATGAATTCACCCCTCCACTTT. Amino acid sequence: CASTSQTGAMNSPLHF.